The clone carrying this TCR beta chain has ten or more counts. The target antigen is unknown. The record originates from a study of T cells after yellow fever vaccination. Turning to the study itself: SMART-Seq v4 Ultra Low Input handled preparation of low-cell-number fractions. Study-wide findings and caveats: The secondary response was weaker, and its peak arrived faster, on day 5 versus 15. Some clonotypes were seen in both the CD4 and the CD8 compartments. These made up a small share and likely arose from convergent recombination.

5'RACE template switching added a universal primer site and UMIs to TCR cDNA. TCRdb itself ran the 5' RACE reads through MiXCR, one entry per CDR3 protein. The sample holds approximately 300,000 distinct CDR3 sequences; around 7% are singletons and the top ten take about 18%. The V end lost 0 bases, the J end lost 5 bases, and 16 bases lay between the germline ends. The CDR3 is 16 amino acids. CDR1 is MNHEY, CDR2 SVGAGI, per germline. Source: PBMCs, taken 45 days after the first yellow fever vaccination. The chain links TRBV6-5 to TRBJ2-5; D possibly corresponds to TRBD1 (5 bases). This TCR came from a man aged 18 to 29 who received the YFV17D yellow fever vaccine. The CDR3 sequence is CASSYSGSTVGETQYF. Written as DNA, the CDR3 is TGTGCCAGCAGTTACTCGGGTTCGACAGTGGGGGAGACCCAGTACTTC.